Following are 7 T cell receptor beta chains from one sample sequenced in a study of CD8 T cells in Susac syndrome. Reverse transcription of roughly 0.5 to 1 ug RNA used random hexamers. From the immunoSEQ multiplex PCR reads, TCRdb called clonotypes with MiXCR, one entry per CDR3 protein. The data show some 150,000 distinct CDR3 sequences, approximately 96% seen once. The specimen sequenced was CD4+ T cells from PBMCs. These receptors all stem from a human donor with Susac syndrome.

The chain is built from TRBV4-1 and TRBJ2-1; D might be TRBD2 (7 bases). CDR3 length: 15 residues. Germline CDR1 and CDR2: MGHRA and YSYEKL. V lost 1 base and J lost 5, with 12 bases in between. The CDR3 nucleotides read TGCGCCAGCAGCCAAGTGCGCGGGGGCCACAATGAGCAGTTCTTC. Protein: CASSQVRGGHNEQFF.

CDR3 region: CASSFTLAAQETQYF. The CDR3 bases are TGCGCCAGCAGCTTCACACTAGCGGCCCAAGAGACCCAGTACTTC. V usage is TRBV5-1 and J usage is TRBJ2-5; 8 nucleotides agree with TRBD2. Looked up from germline, CDR1 is SGHRS and CDR2 is YFSETQ. CDR3 size: 15 residues. The junction had 4 bases not matched to a gene; V was cut back by 2 bases and J by 1 base.

The V call is TRBV28, the J call TRBJ2-1; 8 bases match TRBD2. Germline CDR1 is MDHEN and CDR2 is SYDVKM. The V and J ends lost 5 bases and 3 bases, in that order; junction bases with no gene match: 6. The CDR3 length is 15 residues. CDR3 bases: TGTGCCAGCAGTACAGCGGGAGTAAGCTACAATGAGCAGTTCTTC. Its translation is CASSTAGVSYNEQFF.

The V call is TRBV20-1, the J call TRBJ2-5, with 7 bases aligning to TRBD2. The CDR3 spans 14 residues. Germline CDR1 reads DFQATT; CDR2 reads SNEGSKA (reference sequence). V was clipped by 4 bases and J by 5 bases; unmatched bases: 10. The CDR3 DNA sequence: TGCAGTGCTAAGCTCGGCGGGAGCGCGGAGACCCAGTACTTC. It yields the protein CSAKLGGSAETQYF.

V and J are TRBV24-1 and TRBJ2-4; no clear D. The CDR3 length is 14 residues. Trimming left V 2 bases short and J 4 bases short, with 8 bases between. In germline, CDR1 is KGHDR, CDR2 SFDVKD. Here the CDR3 reads CATSDSLGKNIQYF. In DNA form, the CDR3 reads TGTGCCACCAGTGATTCGCTCGGTAAAAACATTCAGTACTTC.

The rearrangement joins TRBV20-1 to TRBJ1-2, with 9 positions matching TRBD1. V shed 7 bases and J 7 bases; nucleotides not matched to a gene: 13. CDR3 length: 14 residues. Germline CDR1 reads DFQATT; CDR2 reads SNEGSKA (reference sequence). CDR3 in amino acids: CSGVLAGQGFGYTF. In DNA form, the CDR3 reads TGCAGTGGAGTTCTGGCGGGACAGGGCTTTGGCTACACCTTC.

This chain joins TRBV7-9 and TRBJ1-3; no clear D gene. From germline, CDR1 is SEHNR and CDR2 FQNEAQ (reference sequence). This CDR3 is 12 amino acids long. V was clipped by 2 bases and J by 7 bases, with 6 bases between them. CDR3 in DNA: TGTGCCAGCAGCTTATCCGAGAACACCATATATTTT. Encoded protein: CASSLSENTIYF.